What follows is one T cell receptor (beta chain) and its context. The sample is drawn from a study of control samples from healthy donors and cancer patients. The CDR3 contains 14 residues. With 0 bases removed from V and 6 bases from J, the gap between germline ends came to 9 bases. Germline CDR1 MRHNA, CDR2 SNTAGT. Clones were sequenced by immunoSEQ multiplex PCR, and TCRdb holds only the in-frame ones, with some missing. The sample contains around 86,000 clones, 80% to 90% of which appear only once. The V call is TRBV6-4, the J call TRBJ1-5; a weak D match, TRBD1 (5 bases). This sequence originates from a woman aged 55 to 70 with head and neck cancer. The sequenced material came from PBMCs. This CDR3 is CASSDSAGTQPQHF. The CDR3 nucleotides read TGTGCCAGCAGTGACTCGGCAGGGACTCAGCCCCAGCATTTT.